The rows below give T cell receptor beta chains drawn from one sample of a study of identical twins. A single record per CDR3 protein comes from TCRdb applying MiXCR to the 5' RACE reads. The table includes 700,000 or so distinct CDR3 sequences, around 8.3% detected once. Separately, the same data were catalogued under a study of yellow fever vaccine responses in identical twins.

Sequenced material: PBMCs. These receptors came from a woman under 30 in good health. Both conserved end residues are part of each CDR3. D genes are given only for firm matches. Size tells how often a clone was seen (once, few, many) or the class of an expanded clone, and some rows leave it out.

V: TRBV20-1
J: TRBJ2-1
D: -
size: many
CDR3: CSALESHEQFF
DNA: TGCAGTGCCTTGGAAAGCCATGAGCAGTTCTTC

V: TRBV10-3
J: TRBJ2-3
D: -
size: few
CDR3: CAISESLFGTDTQYF
DNA: TGTGCCATCAGTGAGTCGCTTTTTGGGACAGATACGCAGTATTTT

V: TRBV7-6
J: TRBJ2-1
D: -
size: few
CDR3: CASSSTGANPYNEQFF
DNA: TGTGCCAGCAGCTCGACGGGTGCAAACCCTTACAATGAGCAGTTCTTC

V: TRBV3-1
J: TRBJ1-1
D: -
size: many
CDR3: CASSQVRLNTEAFF
DNA: TGTGCCAGCAGCCAAGTCCGCTTGAACACTGAAGCTTTCTTT

V: TRBV20-1
J: TRBJ2-3
D: -
size: -
CDR3: CSPRAPTTDTQYF
DNA: TGCAGCCCGAGGGCACCAACCACAGATACGCAGTATTTT

V: TRBV3-1
J: TRBJ1-1
D: -
size: few
CDR3: CASSPTVQGEAFF
DNA: TGTGCCAGCAGTCCGACCGTTCAGGGTGAAGCTTTCTTT

V: TRBV7-8
J: TRBJ2-5
D: TRBD1
size: -
CDR3: CASSAPGGEETQYF
DNA: TGTGCCAGCAGCGCCCCAGGGGGCGAGGAGACCCAGTACTTC

V: TRBV20-1
J: TRBJ2-5
D: TRBD1
size: -
CDR3: CSARVTGGATQYF
DNA: TGCAGTGCTAGAGTAACAGGGGGCGCGACCCAGTACTTC

V: TRBV27
J: TRBJ2-1
D: TRBD2
size: few
CDR3: CASSLRWTSGRNEQFF
DNA: TGTGCCAGCAGTCTCAGGTGGACTAGCGGAAGGAATGAGCAGTTCTTC

V: TRBV2
J: TRBJ2-7
D: -
size: few
CDR3: CASSDRGVTGEQYF
DNA: TGTGCCAGCAGTGACAGGGGGGTTACCGGCGAGCAGTACTTC

V: TRBV12-3/TRBV12-4
J: TRBJ2-3
D: TRBD1
size: few
CDR3: CASSGTGNTDTQYF
DNA: TGTGCCAGCTCAGGGACAGGGAATACAGATACGCAGTATTTT

V: TRBV6-1
J: TRBJ1-6
D: -
size: few
CDR3: CASSEVVGSPFTLHF
DNA: TGTGCCAGCAGTGAAGTGGTAGGGTCTCCATTCACCCTCCACTTT

V: TRBV6-5
J: TRBJ2-7
D: -
size: -
CDR3: CASSYSTASGANEQYF
DNA: TGTGCCAGCAGTTACTCGACTGCTTCCGGGGCCAACGAGCAGTACTTC

V: TRBV6-1
J: TRBJ1-5
D: TRBD1
size: few
CDR3: CASRADRAPNQPQHF
DNA: TGTGCCAGCAGAGCCGACAGGGCCCCCAATCAGCCCCAGCATTTT

V: TRBV6-5
J: TRBJ2-1
D: TRBD2
size: -
CDR3: CASSYLAGVTYNEQFF
DNA: TGTGCCAGCAGTTACCTAGCGGGGGTTACCTACAATGAGCAGTTCTTC

V: TRBV3-1
J: TRBJ2-2
D: -
size: many
CDR3: CASSQRDTDTGELFF
DNA: TGTGCCAGCAGCCAACGGGACACAGACACCGGGGAGCTGTTTTTT

V: TRBV6-1
J: TRBJ2-1
D: TRBD2
size: -
CDR3: CASSRGTSGRGSNEQFF
DNA: TGTGCCAGCAGTCGTGGGACTAGCGGGAGGGGGTCGAATGAGCAGTTCTTC

V: TRBV6-1
J: TRBJ2-5
D: TRBD2
size: few
CDR3: CASRKKTSGQETQYF
DNA: TGTGCCAGCAGGAAAAAGACTAGCGGCCAAGAGACCCAGTACTTC

V: TRBV20-1
J: TRBJ2-7
D: -
size: -
CDR3: CSAKLVYEQYF
DNA: TGCAGTGCTAAACTAGTTTACGAGCAGTACTTC

V: TRBV4-3
J: TRBJ1-1
D: -
size: many
CDR3: CASSQDLAARAFF
DNA: TGCGCCAGCAGCCAAGATTTGGCCGCCAGAGCTTTCTTT

V: TRBV7-3
J: TRBJ1-1
D: -
size: -
CDR3: CASSLGHANTEAFF
DNA: TGTGCCAGCAGCTTAGGACACGCGAACACTGAAGCTTTCTTT

V: TRBV7-9
J: TRBJ2-5
D: -
size: -
CDR3: CASSFLGGIKGETQYF
DNA: TGTGCCAGCAGCTTCTTGGGCGGCATTAAAGGAGAGACCCAGTACTTC

V: TRBV9
J: TRBJ1-1
D: -
size: -
CDR3: CASKPPETEAFF
DNA: TGTGCCAGCAAGCCGCCTGAGACTGAAGCTTTCTTT

V: TRBV11-2
J: TRBJ2-1
D: -
size: few
CDR3: CASSLEGATYNEQFF
DNA: TGTGCCAGCAGCTTAGAAGGGGCCACCTACAATGAGCAGTTCTTC

V: TRBV12-3/TRBV12-4
J: TRBJ1-2
D: TRBD1
size: many
CDR3: CASSLEGGGGYTF
DNA: TGTGCCAGCAGTTTGGAGGGAGGGGGCGGCTACACCTTC

V: TRBV7-9
J: TRBJ1-6
D: -
size: many
CDR3: CASSSADSPLHF
DNA: TGTGCCAGCAGTTCAGCGGACTCACCCCTCCACTTT

V: TRBV5-6
J: TRBJ2-5
D: TRBD2
size: few
CDR3: CASSLPRTSGRETQYF
DNA: TGTGCCAGCAGTTTGCCCAGGACTAGCGGAAGGGAGACCCAGTACTTC

V: TRBV15
J: TRBJ2-1
D: -
size: many
CDR3: CATSKAPGGRNEQFF
DNA: TGTGCCACCAGCAAAGCCCCTGGGGGGCGAAATGAGCAGTTCTTC

V: TRBV28
J: TRBJ2-1
D: TRBD2
size: -
CDR3: CASSSPGGLSYNEQFF
DNA: TGTGCCAGCAGTTCACCCGGGGGACTATCCTACAATGAGCAGTTCTTC

V: TRBV11-2
J: TRBJ2-1
D: -
size: few
CDR3: CASSLAKGQFF
DNA: TGTGCCAGCAGCTTAGCGAAGGGGCAGTTCTTC

V: TRBV7-9
J: TRBJ2-7
D: -
size: -
CDR3: CASSSGTAMSYEQYF
DNA: TGTGCCAGCAGCTCCGGGACCGCGATGTCCTACGAGCAGTACTTC

V: TRBV24-1
J: TRBJ2-7
D: -
size: -
CDR3: CATSDSRVASYEQYF
DNA: TGTGCCACCAGTGATTCCCGGGTAGCTTCCTACGAGCAGTACTTC

V: TRBV20-1
J: TRBJ1-1
D: TRBD1
size: -
CDR3: CSALTGVNTEAFF
DNA: TGCAGTGCTTTGACAGGGGTGAACACTGAAGCTTTCTTT

V: TRBV5-8
J: TRBJ2-1
D: -
size: many
CDR3: CASSRQDISYNEQFF
DNA: TGTGCCAGCAGCCGACAGGACATCTCCTACAATGAGCAGTTCTTC

V: TRBV29-1
J: TRBJ1-2
D: -
size: few
CDR3: CSVASAHGYTF
DNA: TGCAGCGTTGCCTCGGCCCATGGCTACACCTTC

V: TRBV5-5
J: TRBJ2-5
D: -
size: few
CDR3: CASRRSDGETQYF
DNA: TGTGCCAGCAGACGAAGCGACGGAGAGACCCAGTACTTC

V: TRBV6-1
J: TRBJ2-7
D: -
size: few
CDR3: CASNVGPTPYEQYF
DNA: TGTGCCAGCAATGTTGGGCCTACTCCCTACGAGCAGTACTTC

V: TRBV6-1
J: TRBJ2-5
D: -
size: few
CDR3: CASRSGPAWETQYF
DNA: TGTGCCAGTAGGAGCGGCCCCGCCTGGGAGACCCAGTACTTC

V: TRBV5-6
J: TRBJ2-4
D: TRBD2
size: -
CDR3: CASNQLADKNIQYF
DNA: TGTGCCAGCAACCAACTAGCGGACAAAAACATTCAGTACTTC

V: TRBV27
J: TRBJ1-2
D: -
size: -
CDR3: CASSFSAYRYNYGYTF
DNA: TGTGCCAGCAGTTTTTCCGCCTACAGGTACAACTATGGCTACACCTTC

V: TRBV9
J: TRBJ2-3
D: -
size: -
CDR3: CASSVGSSIDTDTQYF
DNA: TGTGCCAGCAGCGTAGGTTCTAGCATCGACACAGATACGCAGTATTTT